This T cell receptor (beta chain) came from a study of T cell changes during pregnancy in multiple sclerosis. CDR3 length equals 17 residues. Germline values: CDR1 MDHEN, CDR2 SYDVKM. Trimming cost V 1 base and J 6 bases, with 21 bases left between them. Profiling relied on immunoSEQ multiplex PCR, and the TCRdb table lists in-frame clones only, not all of them. The data hold about 74,000 clones, with approximately 91% observed a single time. The chain uses TRBV28 and TRBJ1-1; the D gene is possibly TRBD1 (6 bases). The clonotype was recovered from a female donor with multiple sclerosis, enrolled in a pregnancy study. The material sequenced was peripheral blood, taken in the third trimester of pregnancy. For the CDR3, the DNA is TGTGCCAGCAGTTTATTCGCCCGGGGAGGGGGGCAAGCTGAAGCTTTCTTT. As protein: CASSLFARGGGQAEAFF.